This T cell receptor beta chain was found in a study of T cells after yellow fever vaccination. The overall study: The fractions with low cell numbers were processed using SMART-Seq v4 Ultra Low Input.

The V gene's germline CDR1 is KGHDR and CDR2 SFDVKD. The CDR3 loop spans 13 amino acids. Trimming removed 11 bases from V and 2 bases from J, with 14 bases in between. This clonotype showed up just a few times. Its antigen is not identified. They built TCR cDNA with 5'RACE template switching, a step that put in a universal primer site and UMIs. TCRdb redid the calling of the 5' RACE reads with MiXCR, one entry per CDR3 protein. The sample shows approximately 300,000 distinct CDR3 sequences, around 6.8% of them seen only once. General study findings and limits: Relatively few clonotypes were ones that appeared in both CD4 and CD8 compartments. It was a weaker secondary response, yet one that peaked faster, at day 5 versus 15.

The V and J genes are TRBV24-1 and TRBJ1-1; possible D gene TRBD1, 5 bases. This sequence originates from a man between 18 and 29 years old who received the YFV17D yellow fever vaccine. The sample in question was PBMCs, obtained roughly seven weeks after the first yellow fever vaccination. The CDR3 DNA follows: TGTGCCATAGAAGACAGATTTAACACTGAAGCTTTCTTT. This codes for CAIEDRFNTEAFF.